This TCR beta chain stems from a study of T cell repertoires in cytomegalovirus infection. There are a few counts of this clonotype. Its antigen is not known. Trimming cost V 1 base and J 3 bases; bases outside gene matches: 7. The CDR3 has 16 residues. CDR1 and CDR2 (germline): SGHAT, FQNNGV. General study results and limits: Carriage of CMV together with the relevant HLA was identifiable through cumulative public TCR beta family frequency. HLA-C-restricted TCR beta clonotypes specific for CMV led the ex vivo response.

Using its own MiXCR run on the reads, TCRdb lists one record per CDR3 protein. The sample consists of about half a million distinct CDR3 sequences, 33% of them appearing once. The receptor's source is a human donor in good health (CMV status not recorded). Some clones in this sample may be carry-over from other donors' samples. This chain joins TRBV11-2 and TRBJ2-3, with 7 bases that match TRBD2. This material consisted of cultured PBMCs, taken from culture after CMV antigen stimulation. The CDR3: CASSLVGGGMTDTQYF. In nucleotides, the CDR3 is TGTGCCAGCAGCTTAGTTGGGGGAGGGATGACAGATACGCAGTATTTT.